This T cell receptor beta chain stems from a study of OX40 agonist ivuxolimab in advanced cancers. Study-level information: The drug used for patients, ivuxolimab, was an agonistic anti-OX40 (CD134) antibody. Overall study findings and caveats: Compared with CD4+, CD8+ T cells on average had more expanded clones. Antigen specificity was not determined for the expanded peripheral T cells.

Assay: immunoSEQ multiplex PCR; the TCRdb copy retains only in-frame clones and omits some. The table records some 63,000 clones, 90% to 95% of them present only once. Germline assignment: CDR1 SGHTA and CDR2 FQGNSA. CDR3 size: 15 residues. V lost 2 bases, J lost 1 base, and 4 bases stayed unmatched. Points on this clone: Antigen specificity is unknown.

The input for sequencing was CD4+ or CD8+ T cells sorted from blood, taken in a trial of the OX40 agonist ivuxolimab. The receptor's source is an adult with an advanced solid tumor such as melanoma, head and neck, liver or kidney cancer. This chain links TRBV7-2 with TRBJ2-7; 8 bases align to TRBD1. The CDR3 reads CASSLYRDRSYEQYF. The CDR3 DNA reads as TGTGCCAGCAGCTTATATAGGGACAGGTCCTACGAGCAGTACTTC.